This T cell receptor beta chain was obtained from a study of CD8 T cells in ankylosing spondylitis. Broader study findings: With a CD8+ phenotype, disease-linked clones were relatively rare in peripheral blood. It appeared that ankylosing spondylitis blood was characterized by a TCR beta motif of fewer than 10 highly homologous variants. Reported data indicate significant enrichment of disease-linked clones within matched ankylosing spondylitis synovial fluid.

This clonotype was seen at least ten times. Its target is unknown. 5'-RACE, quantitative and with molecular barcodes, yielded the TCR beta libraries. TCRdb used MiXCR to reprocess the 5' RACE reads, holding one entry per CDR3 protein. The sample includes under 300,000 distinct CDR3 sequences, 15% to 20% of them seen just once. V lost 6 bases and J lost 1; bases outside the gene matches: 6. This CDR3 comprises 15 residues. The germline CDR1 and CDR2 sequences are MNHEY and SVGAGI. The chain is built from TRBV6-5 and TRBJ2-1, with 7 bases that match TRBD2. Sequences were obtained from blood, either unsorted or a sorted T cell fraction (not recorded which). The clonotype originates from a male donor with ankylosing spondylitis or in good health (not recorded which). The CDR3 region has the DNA TGTGCCAGCAGCTTAGCGGGCGTATCCTACAATGAGCAGTTCTTC. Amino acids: CASSLAGVSYNEQFF.